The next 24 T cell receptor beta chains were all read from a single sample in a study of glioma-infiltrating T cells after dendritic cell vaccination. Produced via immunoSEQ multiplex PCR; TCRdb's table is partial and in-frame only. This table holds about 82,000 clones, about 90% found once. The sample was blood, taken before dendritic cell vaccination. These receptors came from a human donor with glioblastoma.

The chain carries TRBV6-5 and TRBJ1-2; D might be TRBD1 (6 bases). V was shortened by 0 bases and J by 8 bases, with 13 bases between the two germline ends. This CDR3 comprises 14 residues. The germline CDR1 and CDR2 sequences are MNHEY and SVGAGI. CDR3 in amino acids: CASSYSSGGAGYTF. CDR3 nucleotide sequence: TGTGCCAGCAGTTACTCTTCCGGGGGGGCGGGCTACACCTTC.

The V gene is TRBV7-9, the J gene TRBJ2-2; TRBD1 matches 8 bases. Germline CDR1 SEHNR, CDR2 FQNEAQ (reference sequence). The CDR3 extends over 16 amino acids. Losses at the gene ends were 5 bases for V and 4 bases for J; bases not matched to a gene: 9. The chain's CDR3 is CASSPRTGTGTGELFF. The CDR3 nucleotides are TGTGCCAGCAGCCCGAGGACAGGGACGGGCACCGGGGAGCTGTTTTTT. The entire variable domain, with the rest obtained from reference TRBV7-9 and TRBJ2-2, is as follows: DTGVSQNPRHKITKRGQNVTFRCDPISEHNRLYWYRQTLGQGPEFLTYFQNEAQLEKSRLLSDRFSAERPKGSFSTLEIQRTEQGDSAMYLCASSPRTGTGTGELFFGEGSRLTVL.

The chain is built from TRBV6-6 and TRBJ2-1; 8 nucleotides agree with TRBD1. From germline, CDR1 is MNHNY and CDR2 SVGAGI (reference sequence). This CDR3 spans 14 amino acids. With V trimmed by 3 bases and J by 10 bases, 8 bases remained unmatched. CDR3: CASSYSGGDMEQFF. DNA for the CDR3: TGTGCCAGCAGTTATTCAGGGGGCGACATGGAGCAGTTCTTC.

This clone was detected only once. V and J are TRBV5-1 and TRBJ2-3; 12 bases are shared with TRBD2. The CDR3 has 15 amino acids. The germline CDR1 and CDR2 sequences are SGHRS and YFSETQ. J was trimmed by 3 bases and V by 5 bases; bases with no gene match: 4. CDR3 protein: CASSPSGGDTDTQYF. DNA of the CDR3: TGCGCCAGCAGTCCTAGCGGGGGGGATACAGATACGCAGTATTTT.

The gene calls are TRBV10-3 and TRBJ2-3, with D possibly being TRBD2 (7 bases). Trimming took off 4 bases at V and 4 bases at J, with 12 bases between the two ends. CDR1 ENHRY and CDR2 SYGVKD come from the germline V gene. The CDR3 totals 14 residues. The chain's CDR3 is CAISARGGSDTQYF. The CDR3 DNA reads TGTGCCATCAGTGCTAGGGGGGGCTCAGATACGCAGTATTTT.

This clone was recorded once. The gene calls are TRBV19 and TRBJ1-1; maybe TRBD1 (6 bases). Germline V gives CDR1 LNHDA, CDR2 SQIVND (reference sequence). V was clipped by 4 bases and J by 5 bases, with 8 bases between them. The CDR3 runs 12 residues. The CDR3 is CASSTGETEAFF. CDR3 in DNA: TGTGCCAGTAGTACAGGGGAAACTGAAGCTTTCTTT. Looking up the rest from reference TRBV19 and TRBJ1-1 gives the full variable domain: DGGITQSPKYLFRKEGQNVTLSCEQNLNHDAMYWYRQDPGQGLRLIYYSQIVNDFQKGDIAEGYSVSREKKESFPLTVTSAQKNPTAFYLCASSTGETEAFFGQGTRLTVV.

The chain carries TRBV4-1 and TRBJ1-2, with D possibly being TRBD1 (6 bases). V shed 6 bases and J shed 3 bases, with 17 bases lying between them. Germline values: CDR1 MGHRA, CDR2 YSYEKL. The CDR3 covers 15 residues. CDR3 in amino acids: CASRLQGQRDYGYTF. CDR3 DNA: TGCGCCAGCAGACTCCAGGGGCAGAGGGACTATGGCTACACCTTC.

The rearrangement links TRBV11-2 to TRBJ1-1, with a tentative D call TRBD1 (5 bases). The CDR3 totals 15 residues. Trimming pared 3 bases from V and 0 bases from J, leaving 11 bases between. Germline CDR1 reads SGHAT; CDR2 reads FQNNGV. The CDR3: CASSLSGGMNTEAFF. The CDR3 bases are TGTGCCAGCAGCTTGTCGGGGGGAATGAACACTGAAGCTTTCTTT.

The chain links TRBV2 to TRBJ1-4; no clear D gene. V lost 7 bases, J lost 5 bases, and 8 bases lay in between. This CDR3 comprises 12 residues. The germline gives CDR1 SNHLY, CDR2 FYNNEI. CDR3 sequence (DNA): TGTGCCAGCAAACTGATAAATGAAAAACTGTTTTTT. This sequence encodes CASKLINEKLFF.

CDR3 amino acids: CASSWGQGFEAFF. Written as DNA, the CDR3 is TGTGCCAGCAGCTGGGGACAGGGGTTTGAAGCTTTCTTT. This chain links TRBV5-6 with TRBJ1-1; 10 bases match TRBD1. CDR1 is SGHDT, CDR2 YYEEEE, per germline. The CDR3 extends over 13 amino acids. The V gene end was trimmed by 3 bases and the J gene end by 7 bases; junction bases not matched to a gene: 3. The variable domain in full, completed from reference TRBV5-6 and TRBJ1-1, reads DAGVTQSPTHLIKTRGQQVTLRCSPKSGHDTVSWYQQALGQGPQFIFQYYEEEERQRGNFPDRFSGHQFPNYSSELNVNALLLGDSALYLCASSWGQGFEAFFGQGTRLTVV.

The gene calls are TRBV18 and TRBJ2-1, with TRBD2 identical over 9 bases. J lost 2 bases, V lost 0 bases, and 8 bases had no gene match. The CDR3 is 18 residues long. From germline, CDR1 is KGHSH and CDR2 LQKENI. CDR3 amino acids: CASSPPGRGGLTYNEQFF. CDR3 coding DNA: TGTGCCAGCTCACCACCCGGGCGGGGGGGCCTCACCTACAATGAGCAGTTCTTC.

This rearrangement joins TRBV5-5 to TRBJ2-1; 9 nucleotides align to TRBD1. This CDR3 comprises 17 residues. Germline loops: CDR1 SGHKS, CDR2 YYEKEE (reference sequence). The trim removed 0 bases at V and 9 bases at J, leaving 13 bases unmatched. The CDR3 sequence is CASSLADRGLPYAEQFF. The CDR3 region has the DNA TGTGCCAGCAGCTTGGCGGACAGGGGACTACCCTACGCTGAGCAGTTCTTC.

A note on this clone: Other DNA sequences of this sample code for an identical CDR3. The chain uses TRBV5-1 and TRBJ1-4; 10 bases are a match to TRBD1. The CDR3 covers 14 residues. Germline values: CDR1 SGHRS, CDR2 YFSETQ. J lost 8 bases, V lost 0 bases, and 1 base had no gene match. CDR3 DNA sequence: TGCGCCAGCAGCTTGGGGGACAGGGGCGAAAAACTGTTTTTT. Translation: CASSLGDRGEKLFF. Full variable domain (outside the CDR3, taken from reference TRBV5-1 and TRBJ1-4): KAGVTQTPRYLIKTRGQQVTLSCSPISGHRSVSWYQQTPGQGLQFLFEYFSETQRNKGNFPGRFSGRQFSNSRSEMNVSTLELGDSALYLCASSLGDRGEKLFFGSGTQLSVL.

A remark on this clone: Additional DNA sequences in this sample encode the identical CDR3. CDR3 bases: TGTGCCAGCAGCTTGGACATGAACACTGAAGCTTTCTTT. It encodes CASSLDMNTEAFF. The V gene is TRBV7-9, the J gene TRBJ1-1; TRBD1 is a possible D gene (5 bases). Germline V gene data show CDR1 as SEHNR and CDR2 as FQNEAQ (reference sequence). V was clipped by 3 bases and J by 0 bases, with 5 bases between them. This CDR3 spans 13 amino acids.

CDR3 nucleotides: TGTGCCAGCAGACGGACAGGGCGAAATGAGCAGTTCTTC. It is translated as CASRRTGRNEQFF. This rearrangement joins TRBV6-5 to TRBJ2-1, with 8 nucleotides matching TRBD1. Germline V gene lookup returns CDR1 MNHEY and CDR2 SVGAGI. This CDR3 has 13 residues. V trimming: 6 bases; J trimming: 7 bases; junction bases outside the gene matches: 5.

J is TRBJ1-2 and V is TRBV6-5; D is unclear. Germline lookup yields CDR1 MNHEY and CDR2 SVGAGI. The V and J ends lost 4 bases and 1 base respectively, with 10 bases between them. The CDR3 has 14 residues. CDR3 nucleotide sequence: TGTGCCAGCAGTTCGGACTCAGATAACTATGGCTACACCTTC. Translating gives CASSSDSDNYGYTF.

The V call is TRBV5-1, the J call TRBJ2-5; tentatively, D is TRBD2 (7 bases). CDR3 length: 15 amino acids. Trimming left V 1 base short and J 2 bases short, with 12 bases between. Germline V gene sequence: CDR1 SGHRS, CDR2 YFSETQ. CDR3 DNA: TGCGCCAGCAGCTTGTCCGGGGGGCCTCAAGAGACCCAGTACTTC. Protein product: CASSLSGGPQETQYF.

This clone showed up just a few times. The CDR3 here is CASSEAGGGANVLTF. CDR3 nucleotide sequence: TGTGCCAGCAGTGAAGCGGGGGGTGGGGCCAACGTCCTGACTTTC. The rearrangement links TRBV6-1 to TRBJ2-6, with D possibly being TRBD2 (6 bases). Trimming shortened V by 0 bases and J by 3 bases, and 6 bases separated the two germline ends. The CDR3 spans 15 residues. CDR1 MNHNS and CDR2 SASEGT come from the germline V gene.

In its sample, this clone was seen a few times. DNA of the CDR3: TGTGCCAGCAGTTACTCCTCGACAGCCTATGGCTACACCTTC. Its protein is CASSYSSTAYGYTF. The chain links TRBV6-5 to TRBJ1-2, with a possible D match to TRBD1 (5 bases). V shed 0 bases and J shed 4 bases, with 9 bases lying between them. The germline gives CDR1 MNHEY, CDR2 SVGAGI. This CDR3 has 14 residues.

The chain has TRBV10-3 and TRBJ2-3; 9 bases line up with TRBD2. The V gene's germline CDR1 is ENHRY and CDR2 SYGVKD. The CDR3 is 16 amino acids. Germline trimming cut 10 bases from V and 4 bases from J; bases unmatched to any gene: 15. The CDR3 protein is CATWGVGGGAADTQYF. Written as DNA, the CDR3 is TGTGCCACATGGGGGGTTGGCGGGGGGGCCGCAGATACGCAGTATTTT.

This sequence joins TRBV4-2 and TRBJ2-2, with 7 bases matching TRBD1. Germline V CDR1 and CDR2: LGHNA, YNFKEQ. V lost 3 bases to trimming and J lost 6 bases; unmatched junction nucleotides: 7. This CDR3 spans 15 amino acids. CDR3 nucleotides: TGTGCCAGCAGCCACTCCAGGGGGTTCGCCGGGGAGCTGTTTTTT. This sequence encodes CASSHSRGFAGELFF.

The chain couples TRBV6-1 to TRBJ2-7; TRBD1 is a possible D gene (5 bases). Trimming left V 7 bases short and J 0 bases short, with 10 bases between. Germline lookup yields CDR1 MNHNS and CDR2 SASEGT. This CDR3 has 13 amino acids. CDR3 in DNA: TGTGCCAGCACTCGACAGAGCTCCTACGAGCAGTACTTC. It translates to CASTRQSSYEQYF.

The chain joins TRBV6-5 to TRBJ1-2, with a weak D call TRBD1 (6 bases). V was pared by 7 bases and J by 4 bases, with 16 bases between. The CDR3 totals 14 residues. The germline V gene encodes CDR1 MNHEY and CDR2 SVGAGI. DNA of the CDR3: TGTGCCAGCACCCCAGGGGCAGGGATCTATGGCTACACCTTC. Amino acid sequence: CASTPGAGIYGYTF.

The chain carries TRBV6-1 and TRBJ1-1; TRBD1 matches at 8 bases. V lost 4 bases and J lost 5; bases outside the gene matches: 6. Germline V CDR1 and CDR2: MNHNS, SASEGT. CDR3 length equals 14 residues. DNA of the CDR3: TGTGCCAGCAGTGCCGGACAGGGCTGGACTGAAGCTTTCTTT. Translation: CASSAGQGWTEAFF.